The text below deals with one T cell receptor beta chain. The CDR3 is 14 residues long. The ends were cut back, 5 bases at V and 4 bases at J, with 13 bases in the middle. Germline lookup yields CDR1 SGHRS and CDR2 YFSETQ. This sample was taken from a study of T-cell memory formation after mild COVID-19. A single record per CDR3 protein comes from TCRdb applying MiXCR to the 5' RACE reads. This table holds around 300,000 distinct CDR3 sequences, roughly 18% found once. J is TRBJ1-3 and V is TRBV5-1; no definite D call. The TCR sequence derives from a man aged 18 to 29 who had mild COVID-19 (a few samples of this study predate the infection). Cell type and time point are not known. The sequenced sample consisted of PBMCs or a T cell subset sorted from them (not recorded which). This chain's CDR3 is CASSLGGPGNTIYF. The CDR3 DNA is TGCGCCAGCAGTCTTGGAGGACCCGGAAACACCATATATTTT.